This TCR beta chain derives from a study of blood T cell repertoires in COVID-19. Study background: From T cells, B-cell-depleted T cells, or PBMCs came the material, which was cDNA or gDNA.

Trimming shortened V by 5 bases and J by 5 bases, and 12 bases separated the two germline ends. The germline V gene encodes CDR1 MNHEY and CDR2 SMNVEV (reference sequence). This CDR3 region has 13 residues. Using immunoSEQ multiplex PCR, the repertoire was profiled, and TCRdb retains in-frame clones only, with some absent. This table holds about 49,000 clones, about 71% found once. V and J are TRBV27 and TRBJ1-1; D possibly corresponds to TRBD1 (6 bases). The TCR originated in a woman in her 70s with acute or convalescent COVID-19. Sample: peripheral blood. The CDR3 region is CASSNRERTEAFF. The CDR3 nucleotides are TGTGCCAGCAGTAACAGGGAAAGAACTGAAGCTTTCTTT.